The 19 T cell receptor beta chains given below trace back to one sample, sequenced in a study of Ad26.COV2.S vaccination and SARS-CoV-2 variants. Profiled with immunoSEQ multiplex PCR; TCRdb holds only in-frame clones, not every one. There are 440,000 or so clones in the sample; about nine tenths occur only once, and approximately 4.5% lies in the top ten. Treatment here: around 19 received Ad26.COV2.S at low or high dose, single or two shots; five or six received placebo; per-sample allocation not given. Collection of the samples took place on day 63 after the first injection of vaccine or placebo. Sequenced material: peripheral blood, taken in a trial of Ad26.COV2.S vaccine versus placebo. The source of these receptors is a person between 18 and 65 years old who received the Ad26.COV2.S COVID-19 vaccine or a placebo.

The chain employs TRBV27 and TRBJ2-6, with TRBD1 identical over 8 bases. Germline CDR1 MNHEY, CDR2 SMNVEV (reference sequence). V shed 6 bases, J shed 0 bases, and the junction held 7 bases outside the gene matches. This CDR3 is built from 17 residues. As DNA, the CDR3 is TGTGCCAGCAGACATACAGGGGGTTACTCTGGGGCCAACGTCCTGACTTTC. It is translated as CASRHTGGYSGANVLTF.

The rearrangement uses TRBV28 and TRBJ2-5, with 7 bases fitting TRBD2. Germline V gives CDR1 MDHEN, CDR2 SYDVKM. V shed 2 bases and J 5 bases; nucleotides not matched to a gene: 5. The CDR3 is 14 residues long. The CDR3 here is CASSLGREWETQYF. DNA for the CDR3: TGTGCCAGCAGTTTAGGGCGGGAGTGGGAGACCCAGTACTTC.

The chain carries TRBV5-1 and TRBJ1-1; 9 bases are a match to TRBD1. Trimming at V came to 5 bases and at J to 3 bases, leaving 8 bases not matched to a gene. In germline, CDR1 is SGHRS, CDR2 YFSETQ. The CDR3 is 15 amino acids. The CDR3, as DNA: TGCGCCAGCAGAACAGGGGGCGCAGGGGACACTGAAGCTTTCTTT. Its translation: CASRTGGAGDTEAFF.

The genes are TRBV6-5 and TRBJ1-2; 9 positions agree with TRBD1. V shed 0 bases, J shed 4 bases, and the junction held 3 bases outside the gene matches. Germline lookup yields CDR1 MNHEY and CDR2 SVGAGI. This CDR3 has 15 amino acids. In nucleotides, the CDR3 is TGTGCCAGCAGTTACTCGGGACAGGGCCTCTATGGCTACACCTTC. Protein: CASSYSGQGLYGYTF.

This chain uses TRBV3-1 (or the pseudogene TRBV3-2) with TRBJ2-1; D might be TRBD1 (5 bases). The germline gives CDR1 LGHDT, CDR2 YNNKEL (reference sequence). The V end was cut by 6 bases, the J end by 8 bases, with 11 bases between. This CDR3 has 12 residues. The CDR3 region has the DNA TGTGCCAGCAGTCCCGTAGGGGATGAGCAGTTCTTC. It translates to CASSPVGDEQFF.

The rearrangement joins TRBV28 to TRBJ2-7; 8 nucleotides agree with TRBD2. The germline gives CDR1 MDHEN, CDR2 SYDVKM. J was trimmed by 3 bases and V by 6 bases; bases with no gene match: 4. CDR3 length: 13 amino acids. CDR3 DNA sequence: TGTGCCAGCAGCCCTGCGGGGGGCTACGAGCAGTACTTC. Amino acids: CASSPAGGYEQYF.

The rearrangement joins TRBV14 to TRBJ2-3; 9 nucleotides agree with TRBD1. The V segment lost 4 bases and the J segment 6 bases; nucleotides outside the gene matches: 5. Germline V lookup: CDR1 SGHDN, CDR2 FVKESK. The CDR3 consists of 14 residues. This CDR3 reads CASSPLTGGDTQYF. The CDR3 nucleotides are TGTGCCAGCAGCCCGCTGACAGGGGGGGATACGCAGTATTTT.

This clone occurred once. The chain recombines TRBV27 with TRBJ2-5; TRBD2 matches 8 bases. CDR3 length: 19 residues. Germline CDR1 MNHEY, CDR2 SMNVEV (reference sequence). The V and J ends lost 4 bases and 5 bases, in that order; junction bases with no gene match: 21. The CDR3 DNA reads TGTGCCAGCAGTTCCCCGATCCTCTCGGTTGGAGCGGGGGAGGAGACCCAGTACTTC. Protein: CASSSPILSVGAGEETQYF.

The V gene is TRBV4-2, the J gene TRBJ1-2; 7 bases align to TRBD1. The CDR3 is made up of 16 amino acids. Germline values: CDR1 LGHNA, CDR2 YNFKEQ. V was pared by 3 bases and J by 4 bases, with 11 bases of the junction left unmatched. DNA of the CDR3: TGTGCCAGCAGCCAGCGATCCCAGGGGGAGCGCTATGGCTACACCTTC. This gives the protein CASSQRSQGERYGYTF.

V and J are TRBV7-9 and TRBJ2-7, with D possibly TRBD1 on 6 matching bases. Trimming removed 1 base at V and 5 bases at J, with 9 bases between. The CDR3 is 13 residues long. The germline V gene encodes CDR1 SEHNR and CDR2 FQNEAQ (reference sequence). The CDR3 DNA is TGTGCCAGCAGCTTAGGAGCAGGGGACGAGCAGTACTTC. This translates into CASSLGAGDEQYF.

This clone was observed at least ten times. V and J are TRBV19 and TRBJ1-1; D gene unclear. The germline gives CDR1 LNHDA, CDR2 SQIVND (reference sequence). V gave up 4 bases and J gave up 0 bases, with 12 bases separating them. The CDR3 is 15 residues long. DNA for the CDR3: TGTGCCAGTAGTACAGCGGGGTCCCTGAACACTGAAGCTTTCTTT. It codes for CASSTAGSLNTEAFF.

The V and J genes are TRBV7-9 and TRBJ2-2, with 7 bases matching TRBD1. The junction had 7 bases not matched to a gene; V was cut back by 5 bases and J by 4 bases. The CDR3 loop spans 15 amino acids. Germline V gene lookup returns CDR1 SEHNR and CDR2 FQNEAQ (reference sequence). Here the CDR3 reads CASSPRTGVTGELFF. For the CDR3, the DNA is TGTGCCAGCAGCCCTCGAACAGGGGTCACCGGGGAGCTGTTTTTT.

The rearrangement links TRBV7-2 to TRBJ1-1; no clear D gene. The CDR3 extends over 14 amino acids. The V end lost 6 bases, the J end lost 1 base, and 12 bases lay between the germline ends. Germline values: CDR1 SGHTA, CDR2 FQGNSA. Written as DNA, the CDR3 is TGTGCCAGCAGTCTAGCCGGGAAGAACACTGAAGCTTTCTTT. It translates to CASSLAGKNTEAFF.

J is TRBJ2-7 and V is TRBV5-5, with 14 bases matching TRBD2. The CDR3 has 15 amino acids. Trimming took 4 bases from V and 4 from J; bases not matched to a gene: 4. Germline V CDR1 and CDR2: SGHKS, YYEKEE (reference sequence). CDR3 residues: CASSRGLAGEYEQYF. As DNA, the CDR3 is TGTGCCAGCAGCCGGGGACTAGCGGGAGAATACGAGCAGTACTTC.

CDR3 protein: CASSSSVNTGELFF. Written as DNA, the CDR3 is TGTGCCAGCAGCAGTAGCGTGAACACCGGGGAGCTGTTTTTT. V gene TRBV9 combines with J gene TRBJ2-2; perhaps TRBD2 as D (5 bases). Trimming stripped 4 bases from V and 1 base from J, with 8 bases between. CDR3 length equals 14 residues. Germline CDR1 SGDLS, CDR2 YYNGEE.

V and J are TRBV7-9 and TRBJ2-3, with D unresolved. CDR3 length: 12 residues. Between the trimmed V and J ends, which lost 1 base and 2 bases, there was a span of 1 base. Germline loops: CDR1 SEHNR, CDR2 FQNEAQ (reference sequence). The CDR3 loop is CASSLDTDTQYF. DNA for the CDR3: TGTGCCAGCAGCTTAGACACAGATACGCAGTATTTT. The full variable domain, in which reference TRBV7-9 and TRBJ2-3 provide the parts outside the CDR3, is DTGVSQNPRHKITKRGQNVTFRCDPISEHNRLYWYRQTLGQGPEFLTYFQNEAQLEKSRLLSDRFSAERPKGSFSTLEIQRTEQGDSAMYLCASSLDTDTQYFGPGTRLTVL.

The chain's CDR3 is CASSFHGVGETQYF. The CDR3 bases are TGTGCCAGCAGTTTCCACGGAGTAGGGGAGACCCAGTACTTC. This chain connects TRBV28 to TRBJ2-5; no firm D call. V was clipped by 3 bases and J by 5 bases, with 13 bases between them. The germline V gene has CDR1 MDHEN and CDR2 SYDVKM. This CDR3 is built from 14 residues.

The V and J genes are TRBV4-3 and TRBJ1-3; D is perhaps TRBD1 (5 bases). The CDR3 totals 18 residues. V was clipped by 0 bases and J by 0 bases, with 15 bases between them. CDR1 is LGHNA and CDR2 is YSLEER in the germline V gene. The DNA of the CDR3 is TGCGCCAGCAGCCAAGAACTTTCGGGACCGACCTCTGGAAACACCATATATTTT. Its protein is CASSQELSGPTSGNTIYF.

This clone was counted once. The chain has TRBV9 and TRBJ1-2; D gene ambiguous. V shed 3 bases and J shed 4 bases, with 16 bases lying between them. The CDR3 has 15 residues. In germline, CDR1 is SGDLS, CDR2 YYNGEE. CDR3 nucleotides: TGTGCCAGCAGCGGAGGCCCCAGCTCCAGCTATGGCTACACCTTC. It is translated as CASSGGPSSSYGYTF.